Listed below are T cell receptor beta chains from one sample, sequenced in a study of cytomegalovirus exposure and HLA in healthy donors. The assay was immunoSEQ multiplex PCR, and TCRdb's table has in-frame clones only and misses some. Found here are roughly 200,000 clones, about 81% of them singletons; the top ten hold 1% to 1.5%. The sample taken for sequencing was PBMCs. These receptors were obtained from a woman in her 30s in good health and CMV-seronegative. The CDR3 runs from the conserved cysteine through the conserved F or W. D genes are given only for firm matches. Size is omitted from some rows. Given values are once, few, many or a class for expanded clones.

d_gene	v_gene	abundance	j_gene	CDR3nt	CDR3aa
-	TRBV18	few	TRBJ2-3	TGTGCCAGCTCACCACCTATTAGCACAGATACGCAGTATTTT	CASSPPISTDTQYF
-	TRBV28	-	TRBJ2-5	TGTGCCAGCAGCCCCCACTCTGGGCAGACAGAGACCCAGTACTTC	CASSPHSGQTETQYF
TRBD1	TRBV5-1	-	TRBJ2-2	TGCGCCAGCAGCATTCGACAGGGGGAGGGCACCGGGGAGCTGTTTTTT	CASSIRQGEGTGELFF
-	TRBV13	-	TRBJ1-5	TGTGCCAGCAGCCCGCAGGGCAATCAGCCCCAGCATTTT	CASSPQGNQPQHF
-	TRBV28	-	TRBJ1-1	TGTGCCAGCAGTTTATCACCAGGGCGTACTGAAGCTTTCTTT	CASSLSPGRTEAFF
-	TRBV30	-	TRBJ2-7	TGTGCCTGGAGTGTCGACAGCGTTAGCTCCTACGAGCAGTACTTC	CAWSVDSVSSYEQYF
-	TRBV6-5	-	TRBJ2-7	TGTGCCAGCAGTTCACAGGGCTTCGGGTCCTACGAGCAGTACTTC	CASSSQGFGSYEQYF
TRBD1	TRBV28	-	TRBJ2-1	TGTGCCAGCAGTCACGGACAGGGACGTACCTCCCAGTTCTTC	CASSHGQGRTSQFF
TRBD1	TRBV10-3	-	TRBJ1-2	TGTGCCATCAGTGCAACCGGGACAGGGGAACAAGGCTACACCTTC	CAISATGTGEQGYTF
TRBD1	TRBV6-6	-	TRBJ2-1	TGTGCCAGCAGTTACCTTGGACAGGGTACCAATGAGCAGTTCTTC	CASSYLGQGTNEQFF
-	TRBV7-9	-	TRBJ2-7	TGTGCCAGCAGCTCCCTGGGGGGGCAGGAGCAGTACTTC	CASSSLGGQEQYF
TRBD1	TRBV19	-	TRBJ1-1	TGTGCCAGCCGTCCAGGGGGCGCAGATACTGAAGCTTTCTTT	CASRPGGADTEAFF
TRBD2	TRBV5-4	-	TRBJ2-1	TGTGCCAGCAGCTTGACGCGGGAGAATTACAATGAGCAGTTCTTC	CASSLTRENYNEQFF
-	TRBV6-1	-	TRBJ2-3	TGTGCCAGCAGTGAACTAGCGAGTCCCACAGATACGCAGTATTTT	CASSELASPTDTQYF
TRBD2	TRBV28	-	TRBJ2-2	TGTGCCACCACCGAGGGACTAGCGGGCCTCAGGGGGGAGCTGTTTTTT	CATTEGLAGLRGELFF
-	TRBV19	many	TRBJ1-6	TGTGCCAGCTCCTTTAGCTCCTATAATTCACCCCTCCACTTT	CASSFSSYNSPLHF
-	TRBV5-8	-	TRBJ2-3	TGTGCCAGCCCCAGCTACAGCCAAGATACGCAGTATTTT	CASPSYSQDTQYF
-	TRBV6-5	-	TRBJ2-3	TGTGCCAGCAAACAGGGCCGCACAGATACGCAGTATTTT	CASKQGRTDTQYF
-	TRBV6-5	once	TRBJ2-6	TGTGCCAGCAGTTACGACTGGTCTGGGGCCAACGTCCTGACTTTC	CASSYDWSGANVLTF
-	TRBV19	-	TRBJ2-1	TGTGCCAGTAGTATCGAGGGCAATGAGCAGTTCTTC	CASSIEGNEQFF
TRBD1	TRBV10-3	once	TRBJ1-5	TGTGCCATCAGTGAGTCAGGACAGGGGGGTGTTGGCAATCAGCCCCAGCATTTT	CAISESGQGGVGNQPQHF
-	TRBV28	-	TRBJ1-2	TGTGCCAGCAGTTTGTCAAGGGGGACCTATGGCTACACCTTC	CASSLSRGTYGYTF
-	TRBV30	-	TRBJ2-5	TGTGCCTGGAGTCGGCGGCGCCAAGAGACCCAGTACTTC	CAWSRRRQETQYF
TRBD1	TRBV19	-	TRBJ1-4	TGTGCCAGTAGCAACGGACAGGGCGGCCAAAAACTGTTTTTT	CASSNGQGGQKLFF
-	TRBV6-1	-	TRBJ2-2	TGTGCCAGCAGTTTAGCTAGGGGCCCCGGGGAGCTGTTTTTT	CASSLARGPGELFF
-	TRBV12-2	-	TRBJ2-7	TGTGCAAGTCGCCCAAGGGTGCCTAGCGGGAAGTCCTACGAGCAGTACTTC	CASRPRVPSGKSYEQYF
-	TRBV5-4	-	TRBJ2-7	TGTGCCAGCAGCCCGCGTAGCGGAGGTTACGGCGAGCAGTACTTC	CASSPRSGGYGEQYF
-	TRBV7-7	few	TRBJ2-2	TGTGCCAGCAGCTCGGGAAGACTAGTTTCGAACACCGGGGAGCTGTTTTTT	CASSSGRLVSNTGELFF
-	TRBV5-8	-	TRBJ1-5	TGTGCCAGCAGCTTGGGGGCCGACAGAATCCATCAGCCCCAGCATTTT	CASSLGADRIHQPQHF
TRBD1	TRBV9	-	TRBJ2-2	TGTGCCAGCAGCGTCCGACAGGGGGCGAACACCGGGGAGCTGTTTTTT	CASSVRQGANTGELFF
TRBD1	TRBV5-1	-	TRBJ1-2	TGCGCCAGCAGCCGGGCACAGGGGGCATATGGCTACACCTTC	CASSRAQGAYGYTF
-	TRBV29-1	-	TRBJ2-2	TGCAGCGTTAGCCCGACAGACTCCGGGGAGCTGTTTTTT	CSVSPTDSGELFF
TRBD1	TRBV6-5	-	TRBJ1-5	TGTGCCAGCAAAGAGGGGACAGCGAATCAGCCCCAGCATTTT	CASKEGTANQPQHF
TRBD1	TRBV6-6	-	TRBJ1-1	TGTGCCAGCACCCTGGGACAGGAGAACACTGAAGCTTTCTTT	CASTLGQENTEAFF
-	TRBV30	-	TRBJ1-3	TGTGCCTGGAGTGTGGGGCAAGATGGAAACACCATATATTTT	CAWSVGQDGNTIYF
-	TRBV19	few	TRBJ2-7	TGTGCCAGTAGTATGGACAGCGCCTACGAGCAGTACTTC	CASSMDSAYEQYF
-	TRBV7-2	once	TRBJ2-7	TGTGCCAGCAGCTTAGCAGGCAGCGCCGACTACGAGCAGTACTTC	CASSLAGSADYEQYF
TRBD1	TRBV30	-	TRBJ2-1	TGTGCCTGGCAGACAGGGCCGATACTCAATGAGCAGTTCTTC	CAWQTGPILNEQFF
TRBD2	TRBV2	-	TRBJ2-3	TGTGCCAGCAGTAGCGGGGGGGCGTCCGATACGCAGTATTTT	CASSSGGASDTQYF
-	TRBV6-5	-	TRBJ2-7	TGTGCCAGCAGTTACTCGATCGGCGGCTCCTACGAGCAGTACTTC	CASSYSIGGSYEQYF
-	TRBV5-1	-	TRBJ2-5	TGCGCCAGCAGCTTGGAAGGCGCAGGGCGCTTCGAGACCCAGTACTTC	CASSLEGAGRFETQYF
TRBD1	TRBV27	-	TRBJ1-1	TGTGCCAGCAAGACAGGGGCGAACACTGAAGCTTTCTTT	CASKTGANTEAFF
TRBD1	TRBV2	-	TRBJ1-2	TGTGCCAGCTCTTCCAGGGGGCGGAGCGGCTACACCTTC	CASSSRGRSGYTF
-	TRBV4-1	-	TRBJ2-1	TGCGCCAGCAGCCAAGATTTGAAGGGGCGGCAGTTCTTC	CASSQDLKGRQFF
-	TRBV2	-	TRBJ1-5	TGTGCCAGCAGCCGCGCCGTCTCGGGGGGCAATCAGCCCCAGCATTTT	CASSRAVSGGNQPQHF
-	TRBV15	-	TRBJ2-5	TGTGCCACCAGCACCCGAGGGGGACCCCAAGAGACCCAGTACTTC	CATSTRGGPQETQYF
TRBD2	TRBV9	-	TRBJ2-3	TGTGCCAGCAGCTCTAGCGGGAGCGCAGATACGCAGTATTTT	CASSSSGSADTQYF
-	TRBV6-1	-	TRBJ1-1	TGTGCCAGCAGTGAATGGGCAGGGCGGACTGAAGCTTTCTTT	CASSEWAGRTEAFF
-	TRBV7-6	-	TRBJ2-7	TGTGCCAGCAGCTTAGCAGACAGCTACGAGCAGTACTTC	CASSLADSYEQYF
-	TRBV18	-	TRBJ1-4	TGTGCCAGCTCACCGCAGACAGGAGTCTATGAAAAACTGTTTTTT	CASSPQTGVYEKLFF